These 16 T cell receptor beta chains share one sample of origin, sequenced in a study of T-cell memory formation after mild COVID-19. TCRdb reanalysed the 5' RACE reads using MiXCR and keeps one entry per CDR3 protein. The profile shows about 150,000 distinct CDR3 sequences, roughly 31% of them singletons. Material for sequencing was PBMCs or a T cell subset sorted from them (not recorded which). These receptors were collected from an adult woman who had mild COVID-19 (a few samples of this study predate the infection). Cell type and time point are not known.

A few counts support this clonotype. The CDR3 DNA reads as TGTGCCAGCAGCTACTTACTCGGGGTAGCCTTAAGCACCGGGGAGCTGTTTTTT. This codes for CASSYLLGVALSTGELFF. The chain is built from TRBV7-8 and TRBJ2-2; D might be TRBD2 (5 bases). This CDR3 has 18 residues. V lost 4 bases and J 4 bases, leaving 22 bases between the germline ends. In germline, CDR1 is SGHVS, CDR2 FQNEAQ.

V and J are TRBV19 and TRBJ2-7; TRBD1 might be the D (6 bases). The CDR3 runs 14 residues. Germline-derived CDR1 and CDR2 are LNHDA and SQIVND (reference sequence). Trimming removed 3 bases from V and 4 bases from J, with 13 bases in between. The CDR3 loop is CASSIGQLGYEQYF. As DNA, the CDR3 is TGTGCCAGTAGTATCGGACAGCTGGGGTACGAGCAGTACTTC.

CDR3 sequence reads: CASSYRQGVIYEQYF. As DNA, the CDR3 is TGTGCCAGCAGTTACAGACAGGGGGTTATCTACGAGCAGTACTTC. The chain couples TRBV6-5 to TRBJ2-7, with TRBD1 matching over 9 bases. Germline V gene sequence: CDR1 MNHEY, CDR2 SVGAGI. With 2 bases clipped from V and 3 bases from J, the junction kept 5 bases outside the gene matches. CDR3 length: 15 amino acids.

This clonotype was detected a few times. This chain links TRBV2 with TRBJ2-3, with D perhaps matching TRBD1 or TRBD2 (6 bases each). Deletions cut 0 bases from V and 6 bases from J, with 13 bases between. Germline assignment: CDR1 SNHLY and CDR2 FYNNEI. The CDR3 spans 15 residues. The CDR3 DNA reads TGTGCCAGCAGTGAAGCTCGGGGGCCCGGGGATACGCAGTATTTT. Its translation is CASSEARGPGDTQYF.

This clonotype occurred a few times. The gene calls are TRBV5-6 and TRBJ2-2; D not certain. Trimming stripped 5 bases from V and 5 bases from J, with 4 bases between. Germline V gene lookup returns CDR1 SGHDT and CDR2 YYEEEE. This CDR3 contains 11 residues. CDR3 residues: CASSQTGELFF. As DNA, the CDR3 is TGTGCCAGCAGTCAGACCGGGGAGCTGTTTTTT. Drawing the rest from reference TRBV5-6 and TRBJ2-2, the complete variable domain is DAGVTQSPTHLIKTRGQQVTLRCSPKSGHDTVSWYQQALGQGPQFIFQYYEEEERQRGNFPDRFSGHQFPNYSSELNVNALLLGDSALYLCASSQTGELFFGEGSRLTVL.

This clonotype was observed a few times. This chain joins TRBV7-9 and TRBJ2-5; D is unclear. Germline V gene sequence: CDR1 SEHNR, CDR2 FQNEAQ (reference sequence). The V and J ends lost 5 bases and 2 bases respectively, with 12 bases between them. CDR3 length equals 14 residues. In nucleotides, the CDR3 is TGTGCCAGCAGCGCCCTGGCGTTGCAAGAGACCCAGTACTTC. Translation: CASSALALQETQYF.

This clonotype was recorded a few times. The chain is built from TRBV20-1 and TRBJ1-1, with a weak D call TRBD1 (5 bases). Between the trimmed V and J ends, which lost 5 bases and 2 bases, there was a span of 9 bases. The CDR3 consists of 12 residues. Germline loops: CDR1 DFQATT, CDR2 SNEGSKA (reference sequence). CDR3 sequence (DNA): TGCAGTGCTTACAGGATAAACACTGAAGCTTTCTTT. As protein: CSAYRINTEAFF.

This chain links TRBV7-2 with TRBJ2-2, with unresolved D. V dropped 3 bases and J dropped 3 bases, with 8 bases sitting between them. In germline, CDR1 is SGHTA, CDR2 FQGNSA. This CDR3 contains 14 residues. The CDR3 bases are TGTGCCAGCAGCTTCCTACAGCACACCGGGGAGCTGTTTTTT. This sequence encodes CASSFLQHTGELFF.

CDR3 region: CASSRGLNREKETQYF. The DNA for the CDR3 is TGTGCCAGCAGCCGCGGACTCAACCGGGAGAAGGAGACCCAGTACTTC. The V call is TRBV11-2, the J call TRBJ2-5, with a tentative D call TRBD2 (6 bases). Germline loops: CDR1 SGHAT, CDR2 FQNNGV. Trimming cost V 5 bases and J 5 bases, with 21 bases left between them. The CDR3 extends over 16 amino acids. Together with reference TRBV11-2 and TRBJ2-5, the CDR3 gives the full variable domain: EAGVAQSPRYKIIEKRQSVAFWCNPISGHATLYWYQQILGQGPKLLIQFQNNGVVDDSQLPKDRFSAERLKGVDSTLKIQPAKLEDSAVYLCASSRGLNREKETQYFGPGTRLLVL.

This clonotype was observed a handful of times. The gene calls are TRBV24-1 and TRBJ1-2; D not resolved. V shed 3 bases and J shed 4 bases, with 8 bases lying between them. Germline V gene sequence: CDR1 KGHDR, CDR2 SFDVKD. There are 13 residues in the CDR3. The CDR3 sequence: CATSDHISYGYTF. CDR3 bases: TGTGCCACCAGTGATCACATAAGCTATGGCTACACCTTC.

This sequence joins TRBV27 and TRBJ1-1; D not resolved. The CDR3 is 13 residues long. The V and J ends lost 4 bases and 1 base respectively, with 7 bases between them. The germline CDR1 and CDR2 sequences are MNHEY and SMNVEV (reference sequence). CDR3: CASSWSGNTEAFF. The CDR3 region has the DNA TGTGCCAGCAGTTGGTCAGGGAACACTGAAGCTTTCTTT.

This clonotype was seen at least ten times. The chain's CDR3 is CASRAYGLAGGLEQYF. The CDR3 DNA reads TGTGCCAGCAGGGCATATGGACTAGCGGGAGGGCTCGAGCAGTACTTC. J is TRBJ2-7 and V is TRBV25-1; the match to TRBD2 covers 15 bases. The trim removed 6 bases at V and 6 bases at J, leaving 9 bases unmatched. This CDR3 contains 16 residues. CDR1 and CDR2 from the germline V gene are MGHDK and SYGVNS.

There are a few counts of this clonotype. The rearrangement uses TRBV4-3 and TRBJ2-1; D is unclear. The ends were cut back, 9 bases at V and 0 bases at J, with 12 bases in the middle. The CDR3 totals 14 residues. CDR1 is LGHNA and CDR2 is YSLEER in the germline V gene. CDR3 coding DNA: TGCGCCAGGGTACCTTGGGGCTCCTACAATGAGCAGTTCTTC. Its translation: CARVPWGSYNEQFF.

The chain employs TRBV30 and TRBJ2-1, with D possibly TRBD2 on 5 matching bases. CDR1 GTSNPN and CDR2 SVGIG come from the germline V gene (reference sequence). The CDR3 extends over 12 amino acids. V lost 0 bases and J lost 10, with 10 bases in between. The DNA for the CDR3 is TGTGCCTGGAGTGTACAAGGCGGGGAGCAGTTCTTC. This gives the protein CAWSVQGGEQFF.

The V and J genes are TRBV2 and TRBJ2-2; perhaps D is TRBD1 or TRBD2 (5 bases each). Germline values: CDR1 SNHLY, CDR2 FYNNEI. CDR3 length: 14 residues. V was pared by 7 bases and J by 3 bases, with 12 bases between. For the CDR3, the DNA is TGTGCCAGCAAACGAGGGACGGACACCGGGGAGCTGTTTTTT. Its protein is CASKRGTDTGELFF.

The chain recombines TRBV5-1 with TRBJ1-3; D is uncertain. Deletions cut 9 bases from V and 7 bases from J, with 8 bases between. Germline V gene lookup returns CDR1 SGHRS and CDR2 YFSETQ. The CDR3 sequence is 10 residues long. The CDR3 bases are TGCGCCACCGAGCGGAACACCATATATTTT. The encoded protein is CATERNTIYF.